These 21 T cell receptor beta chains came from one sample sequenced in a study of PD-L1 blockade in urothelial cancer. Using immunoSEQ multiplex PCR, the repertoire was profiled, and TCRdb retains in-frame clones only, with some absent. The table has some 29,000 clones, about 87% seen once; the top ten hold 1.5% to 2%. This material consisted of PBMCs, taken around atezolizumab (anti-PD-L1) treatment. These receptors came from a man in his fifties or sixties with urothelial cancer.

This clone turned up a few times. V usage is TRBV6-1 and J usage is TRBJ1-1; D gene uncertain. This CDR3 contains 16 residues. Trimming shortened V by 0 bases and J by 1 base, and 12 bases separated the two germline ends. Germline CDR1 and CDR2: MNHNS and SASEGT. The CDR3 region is CASSEAPDLANTEAFF. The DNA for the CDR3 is TGTGCCAGCAGTGAAGCCCCTGATTTAGCGAACACTGAAGCTTTCTTT.

CDR3 protein: CASSQWTGGFQDTQYF. The DNA for the CDR3 is TGTGCCAGCAGCCAGTGGACAGGGGGCTTTCAAGATACGCAGTATTTT. This sequence joins TRBV7-9 and TRBJ2-3; 11 bases are a match to TRBD1. CDR3 size: 16 residues. V shed 5 bases, J shed 5 bases, and the junction held 9 bases outside the gene matches. CDR1 is SEHNR and CDR2 is FQNEAQ in the germline V gene (reference sequence).

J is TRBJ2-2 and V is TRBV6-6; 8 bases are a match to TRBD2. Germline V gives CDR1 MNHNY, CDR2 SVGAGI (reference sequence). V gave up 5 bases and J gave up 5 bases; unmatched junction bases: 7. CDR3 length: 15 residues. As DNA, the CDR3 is TGTGCCAGCAGTCGTTTAGCGGGGAGTACCGGGGAGCTGTTTTTT. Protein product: CASSRLAGSTGELFF.

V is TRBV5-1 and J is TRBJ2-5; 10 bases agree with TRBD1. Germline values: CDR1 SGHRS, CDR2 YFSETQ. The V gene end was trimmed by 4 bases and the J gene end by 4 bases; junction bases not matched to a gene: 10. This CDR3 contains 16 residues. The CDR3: CASSPSTGGLGETQYF. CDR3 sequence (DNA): TGCGCCAGCAGCCCATCGACAGGGGGCCTGGGAGAGACCCAGTACTTC.

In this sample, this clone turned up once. DNA of the CDR3: TGCGCCAGCAGCCAAGGTCGAGGGAGGAACAATGAGCAGTTCTTC. This gives the protein CASSQGRGRNNEQFF. V usage is TRBV4-3 and J usage is TRBJ2-1; D is possibly TRBD2 (6 bases). CDR1 LGHNA and CDR2 YSLEER come from the germline V gene. The CDR3 length is 15 residues. The V end lost 1 base, the J end lost 5 bases, and 12 bases lay between the germline ends.

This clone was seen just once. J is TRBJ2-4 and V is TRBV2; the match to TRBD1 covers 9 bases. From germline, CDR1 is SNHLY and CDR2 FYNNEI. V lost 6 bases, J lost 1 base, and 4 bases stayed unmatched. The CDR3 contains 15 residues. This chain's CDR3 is CASRPDRGAKNIQYF. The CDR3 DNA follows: TGTGCCAGCAGACCTGACAGGGGGGCCAAAAACATTCAGTACTTC.

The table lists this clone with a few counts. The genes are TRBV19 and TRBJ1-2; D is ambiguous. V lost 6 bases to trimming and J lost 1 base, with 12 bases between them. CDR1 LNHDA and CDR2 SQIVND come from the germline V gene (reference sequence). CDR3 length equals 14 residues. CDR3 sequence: CASSTSAVNYGYTF. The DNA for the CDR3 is TGTGCCAGTAGCACCTCAGCGGTTAACTATGGCTACACCTTC.

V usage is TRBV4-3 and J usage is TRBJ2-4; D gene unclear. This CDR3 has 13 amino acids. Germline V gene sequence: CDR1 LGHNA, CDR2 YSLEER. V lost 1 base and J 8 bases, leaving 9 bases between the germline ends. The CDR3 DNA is TGCGCCAGCAGCCAAGTTGGAGTGCACATTCAGTACTTC. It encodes CASSQVGVHIQYF.

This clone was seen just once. This CDR3 reads CASSLAGARTDTQYF. CDR3 DNA: TGCGCCAGCAGCTTGGCAGGGGCACGCACAGATACGCAGTATTTT. The V call is TRBV5-1, the J call TRBJ2-3; possibly TRBD1 for D (6 bases). This CDR3 is built from 15 residues. Trimming took off 0 bases at V and 1 base at J, with 9 bases between the two ends. Germline V lookup: CDR1 SGHRS, CDR2 YFSETQ. Using reference TRBV5-1 and TRBJ2-3 for the parts outside the CDR3, the full variable domain is KAGVTQTPRYLIKTRGQQVTLSCSPISGHRSVSWYQQTPGQGLQFLFEYFSETQRNKGNFPGRFSGRQFSNSRSEMNVSTLELGDSALYLCASSLAGARTDTQYFGPGTRLTVL.

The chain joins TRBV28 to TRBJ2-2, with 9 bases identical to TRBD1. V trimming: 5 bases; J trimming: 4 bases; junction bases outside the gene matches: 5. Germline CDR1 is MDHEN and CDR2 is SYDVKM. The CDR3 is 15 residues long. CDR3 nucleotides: TGTGCCAGCAGTACGGGACAGGGTGTCACCGGGGAGCTGTTTTTT. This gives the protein CASSTGQGVTGELFF.

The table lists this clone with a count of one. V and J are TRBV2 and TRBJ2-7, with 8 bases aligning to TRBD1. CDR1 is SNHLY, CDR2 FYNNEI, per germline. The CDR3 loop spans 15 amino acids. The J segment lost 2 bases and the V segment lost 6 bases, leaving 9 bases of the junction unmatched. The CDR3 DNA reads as TGTGCCAGCAGGCGACCGGGACAGGAGGCCTACGAGCAGTACTTC. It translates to CASRRPGQEAYEQYF.

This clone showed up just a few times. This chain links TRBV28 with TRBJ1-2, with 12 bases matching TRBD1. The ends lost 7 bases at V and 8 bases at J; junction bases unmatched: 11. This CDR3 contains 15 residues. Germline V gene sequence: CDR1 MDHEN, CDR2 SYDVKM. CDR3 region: CASNIPGQGARGYTF. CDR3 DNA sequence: TGTGCCAGCAACATCCCGGGACAGGGGGCCCGAGGCTACACCTTC.

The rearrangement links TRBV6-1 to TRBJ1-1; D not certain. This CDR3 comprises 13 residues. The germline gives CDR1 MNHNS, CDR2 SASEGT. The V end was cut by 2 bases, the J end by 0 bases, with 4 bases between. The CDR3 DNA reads TGTGCCAGCAGTGAACGGTTGAACACTGAAGCTTTCTTT. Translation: CASSERLNTEAFF.

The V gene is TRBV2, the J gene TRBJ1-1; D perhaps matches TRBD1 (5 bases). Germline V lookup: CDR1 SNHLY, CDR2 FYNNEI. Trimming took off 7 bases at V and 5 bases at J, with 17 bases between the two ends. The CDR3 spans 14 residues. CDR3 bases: TGTGCCAGCACTGGACAAGGGAAGGGAACTGAAGCTTTCTTT. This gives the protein CASTGQGKGTEAFF.

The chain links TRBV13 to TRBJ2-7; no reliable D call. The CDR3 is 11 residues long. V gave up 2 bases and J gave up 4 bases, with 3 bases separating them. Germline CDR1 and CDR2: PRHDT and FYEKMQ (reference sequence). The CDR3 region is CASSLHYEQYF. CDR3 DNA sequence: TGTGCCAGCAGCTTACATTACGAGCAGTACTTC.

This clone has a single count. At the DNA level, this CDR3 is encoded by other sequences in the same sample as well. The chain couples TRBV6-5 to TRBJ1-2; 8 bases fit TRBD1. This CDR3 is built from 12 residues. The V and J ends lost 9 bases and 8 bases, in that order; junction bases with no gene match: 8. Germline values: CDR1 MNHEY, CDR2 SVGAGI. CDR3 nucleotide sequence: TGTGCCAGTAGCCAGGGGGCCAGAGGCTACACCTTC. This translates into CASSQGARGYTF.

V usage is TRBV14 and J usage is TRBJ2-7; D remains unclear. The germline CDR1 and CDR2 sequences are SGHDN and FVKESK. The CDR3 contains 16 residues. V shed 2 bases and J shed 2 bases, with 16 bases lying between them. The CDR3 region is CASSQTERLVTYEQYF. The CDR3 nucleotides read TGTGCCAGCAGCCAAACTGAACGTCTCGTGACCTACGAGCAGTACTTC.

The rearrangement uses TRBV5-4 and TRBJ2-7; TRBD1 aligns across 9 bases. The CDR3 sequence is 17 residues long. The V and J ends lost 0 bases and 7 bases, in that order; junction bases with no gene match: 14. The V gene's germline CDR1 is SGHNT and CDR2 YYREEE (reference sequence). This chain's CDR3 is CASSLGGFGQGPGEQYF. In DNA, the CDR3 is TGTGCCAGCAGCTTGGGGGGTTTCGGACAGGGGCCTGGGGAGCAGTACTTC.

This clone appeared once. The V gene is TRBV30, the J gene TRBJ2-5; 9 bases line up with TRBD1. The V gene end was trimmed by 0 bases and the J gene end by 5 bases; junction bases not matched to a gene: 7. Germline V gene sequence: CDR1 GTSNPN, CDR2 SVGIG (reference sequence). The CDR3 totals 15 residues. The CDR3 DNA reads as TGTGCCTGGAGTGTACAACAGGGGGCAAGGGAGACCCAGTACTTC. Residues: CAWSVQQGARETQYF.

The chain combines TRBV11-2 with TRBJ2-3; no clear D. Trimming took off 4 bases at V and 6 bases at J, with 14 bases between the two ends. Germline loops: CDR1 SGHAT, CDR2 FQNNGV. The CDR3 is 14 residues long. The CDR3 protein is CASSSDSRGDTQYF. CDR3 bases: TGTGCCAGCAGCTCAGACTCCCGAGGTGATACGCAGTATTTT.

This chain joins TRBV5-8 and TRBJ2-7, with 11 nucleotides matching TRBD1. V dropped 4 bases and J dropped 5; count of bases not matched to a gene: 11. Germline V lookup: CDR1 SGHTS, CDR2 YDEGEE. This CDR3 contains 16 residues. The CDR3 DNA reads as TGTGCCAGCAGCGCCCGCTTGAGGACAGGGGGCAACGAGCAGTACTTC. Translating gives CASSARLRTGGNEQYF. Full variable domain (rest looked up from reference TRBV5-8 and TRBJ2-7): EAGVTQSPTHLIKTRGQQATLRCSPISGHTSVYWYQQALGLGLQFLLWYDEGEERNRGNFPPRFSGRQFPNYSSELNVNALELEDSALYLCASSARLRTGGNEQYFGPGTRLTVT.